This T cell receptor (beta chain) is drawn from a study of T cell repertoires in cytomegalovirus infection. On the study more broadly: Matching HLA type and CMV infection were both indicated by public TCR beta signatures. Study-level points and caveats: Across the ex vivo response, the dominant clonotypes were HLA-C-restricted CMV-specific TCR beta clonotypes.

V lost 0 bases to trimming and J lost 2 bases; unmatched junction nucleotides: 1. Germline V CDR1 and CDR2: MNHNY, SVGAGI (reference sequence). CDR3 length: 16 amino acids. This clonotype was detected a few times. Its antigen is unidentified. Using its own MiXCR run on the reads, TCRdb lists one record per CDR3 protein. Among 300,000 to 400,000 distinct CDR3 sequences listed, over 7.5% were seen once. This chain connects TRBV6-6 to TRBJ2-7; the match to TRBD2 covers 13 bases. The sequenced sample consisted of PBMCs. This TCR was sampled from a human donor in good health (CMV status not recorded). Some clones in this sample may be carry-over from other donors' samples. The CDR3 loop is CASSYSGLAGTYEQYF. CDR3 nucleotide sequence: TGTGCCAGCAGTTACTCGGGACTAGCGGGAACCTACGAGCAGTACTTC.